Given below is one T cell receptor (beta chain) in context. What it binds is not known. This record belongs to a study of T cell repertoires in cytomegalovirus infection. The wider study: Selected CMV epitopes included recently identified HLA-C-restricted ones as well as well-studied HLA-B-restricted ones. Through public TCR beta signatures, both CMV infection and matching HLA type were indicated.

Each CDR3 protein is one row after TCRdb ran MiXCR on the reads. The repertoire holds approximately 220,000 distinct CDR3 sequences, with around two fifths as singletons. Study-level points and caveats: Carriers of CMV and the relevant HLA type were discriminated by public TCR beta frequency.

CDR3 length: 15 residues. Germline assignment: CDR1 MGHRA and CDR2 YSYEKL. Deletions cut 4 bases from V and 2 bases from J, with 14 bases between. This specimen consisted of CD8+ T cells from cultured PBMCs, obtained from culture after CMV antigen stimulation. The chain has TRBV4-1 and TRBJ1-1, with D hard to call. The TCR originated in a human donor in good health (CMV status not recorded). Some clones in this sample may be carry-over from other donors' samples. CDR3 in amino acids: CASSPRTVVNTEAFF. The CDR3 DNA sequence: TGCGCCAGCAGCCCCCGGACCGTAGTCAACACTGAAGCTTTCTTT.